Listed below are T cell receptor beta chains from one sample, sequenced in a study of T cell repertoires in cytomegalovirus infection. TCRdb redid the calling of the reads with MiXCR, one entry per CDR3 protein. The data contain 450,000 to 650,000 distinct CDR3 sequences, about 39% of them singletons. The antigens for these receptors are not known. Specimen: cultured PBMCs, collected from culture after CMV antigen stimulation. The source of these receptors is a human donor in good health (CMV status not recorded). Some clones in this sample may be carry-over from other donors' samples. Each CDR3 is given with its conserved first and last residue. A D gene is named only where the DNA matches it firmly. The size of a clone is reported for some rows only, either as once, few or many, or as a class for expanded clones.

v_gene	abundance	j_gene	d_gene	CDR3nt	CDR3aa
TRBV2	NA	TRBJ1-5	NA	TGTGCCAGCAGTGAGCTAGGCCGGAGCAATCAGCCCCAGCATTTT	CASSELGRSNQPQHF
TRBV7-2	few	TRBJ2-2	NA	TGTGCCACCTCCTTGGGGTTCCTGACCGGGGAGCTGTTTTTT	CATSLGFLTGELFF
TRBV7-2	NA	TRBJ2-3	NA	TGTGCCAGCAGCTTAGCGGACGAGGAGAACCCTAGCACAGATACGCAGTATTTT	CASSLADEENPSTDTQYF
TRBV7-9	NA	TRBJ2-1	TRBD1	TGTGCCAGCAGCCCCAGGACAGGGGGCTGGAATGAGCAGTTCTTC	CASSPRTGGWNEQFF
TRBV5-1	NA	TRBJ1-1	NA	TGCGCCAGCAGCCCTTTGAGGCCGTCCGGCACTGAAGCTTTCTTT	CASSPLRPSGTEAFF
TRBV7-2	few	TRBJ2-7	NA	TGTGCCAGCAGCTTACGGACCTCCTACGAGCAGTACTTC	CASSLRTSYEQYF
TRBV6-6	NA	TRBJ1-5	NA	TGTGCCAGCAGGACCCCCCGGGGAGATAATCAGCCCCAGCATTTT	CASRTPRGDNQPQHF
TRBV2	NA	TRBJ2-1	TRBD1	TGTGCCAGCCGTTGGGACAGGGGGCGTGATGAGCAGTTCTTC	CASRWDRGRDEQFF
TRBV27	NA	TRBJ2-7	TRBD2	TGTGCCAGCAGTTTCCAGGGACTAGGGGCCTACGAGCAGTACTTC	CASSFQGLGAYEQYF
TRBV7-2	few	TRBJ2-1	TRBD2	TGTGCCAGCAGCCGACTAGCGGGAGGATTTGAGCAGTTCTTC	CASSRLAGGFEQFF
TRBV7-9	NA	TRBJ2-2	NA	TGTGCCAGCAGCTTCGGCCGGCCCGGGGAGCTGTTTTTT	CASSFGRPGELFF
TRBV4-2	once	TRBJ2-7	NA	TGTGCCAGCAGCCAAGATGCGGGGAATCCAAACGAGCAGTACTTC	CASSQDAGNPNEQYF
TRBV7-2	few	TRBJ2-7	NA	TGTGCCAGCGGGGCCCTGGGCTACGAGCAGTACTTC	CASGALGYEQYF
TRBV7-2	few	TRBJ2-3	TRBD2	TGTGCCAGCAGCTCCAGAATAGCGGGGGGACGCACAGATACGCAGTATTTT	CASSSRIAGGRTDTQYF
TRBV20-1	NA	TRBJ1-4	NA	TGCAGTGCTCCTAGGCCCACAGGCGCTAATGAAAAACTGTTTTTT	CSAPRPTGANEKLFF
TRBV4-1	few	TRBJ2-1	NA	TGCGCCAGCAGCCAAGATAGGGCAGATGAGCAGTTCTTC	CASSQDRADEQFF
TRBV7-3	NA	TRBJ2-7	TRBD1	TGTGCCAGCAGCTTAGTCGGACAGGGCAGCGAGCAGTACTTC	CASSLVGQGSEQYF
TRBV7-9	few	TRBJ1-4	NA	TGTGCCAGCAGCACCTGGACCCCGGCTACTGATGAAAAACTGTTTTTT	CASSTWTPATDEKLFF
TRBV3-1	NA	TRBJ1-1	NA	TGTGCCAGCAGGACAAGGGCGAACACTGAAGCTTTCTTT	CASRTRANTEAFF
TRBV7-6	few	TRBJ1-2	TRBD1	TGTGCCAGCAGCGCCCCCGGGAGTGGTAGACCCGGGACAGGAGTGGAGGGCTACACCTTC	CASSAPGSGRPGTGVEGYTF
TRBV6-5	few	TRBJ1-2	TRBD1	TGTGCCAGCAGCCGATCGGGACAGGGGGTGAGCGGCTACACCTTC	CASSRSGQGVSGYTF
TRBV20-1	NA	TRBJ2-5	NA	TGCAGTGCTAGAGATGGGGGCAGCCAAGAGACCCAGTACTTC	CSARDGGSQETQYF
TRBV12-3/TRBV12-4	few	TRBJ1-2	NA	TGTGCCAGCAGTTGGGACAAACTCTATGGCTACACCTTC	CASSWDKLYGYTF
TRBV25-1	NA	TRBJ1-5	TRBD1	TGTGCCAGCAGTAGAACAGGGGGCGATCAGCCCCAGCATTTT	CASSRTGGDQPQHF
TRBV7-6	many	TRBJ2-7	TRBD2	TGTGCCAGCAGCTTAAGGGCTAGCGGGGGCCAGGGGCCTACTAAGCAGTACTTC	CASSLRASGGQGPTKQYF
TRBV7-8	few	TRBJ2-3	TRBD1	TGTGCCAGCAGCTTATTCACAGGGGGCACAGATACGCAGTATTTT	CASSLFTGGTDTQYF
TRBV7-9	NA	TRBJ2-1	NA	TGTGCCAGCAGCCCCAGGAGGGGGCGCTTGGATGAGCAGTTCTTC	CASSPRRGRLDEQFF
TRBV6-2/TRBV6-3	NA	TRBJ2-3	NA	TGTGCCAGCAGTCGGATGGGAGCCACAGATACGCAGTATTTT	CASSRMGATDTQYF
TRBV6-5	NA	TRBJ2-3	NA	TGTGCCAGCAGTAGCCGACCGGGGGCGCGGAGCACAGATACGCAGTATTTT	CASSSRPGARSTDTQYF
TRBV7-2	NA	TRBJ2-2	NA	TGTGCCAGCAGCCTCCGGCGGGAGCTGTTTTTT	CASSLRRELFF
TRBV28	NA	TRBJ1-1	NA	TGTGCCAGCAGTTCTCCCCAGGGGACGGCTTTCTTT	CASSSPQGTAFF
TRBV12-3/TRBV12-4	NA	TRBJ1-2	NA	TGTGCCAGCAGCCACTCCACAGGGTATGGCTACACCTTC	CASSHSTGYGYTF
TRBV6-1	NA	TRBJ1-5	NA	TGTGCCAGCAAGGAGTTATTGGGTTTCGGCAATCAGCCCCAGCATTTT	CASKELLGFGNQPQHF
TRBV5-5	NA	TRBJ1-1	NA	TGTGCCAGCACCCGGGAGAGGAGGAACACTGAAGCTTTCTTT	CASTRERRNTEAFF
TRBV7-2	many	TRBJ2-5	NA	TGTGCCAGCAGCTTACAAGTGCTATTATACTTC	CASSLQVLLYF
TRBV11-2	NA	TRBJ2-2	NA	TGTGCCAGCAGCCCCATCCGTCTCACCGGGGAGCTGTTTTTT	CASSPIRLTGELFF
TRBV12-3/TRBV12-4	NA	TRBJ1-5	NA	TGTGCCAGCAGTTTTTATGGGGGGCGCGGCAATCAGCCCCAGCATTTT	CASSFYGGRGNQPQHF
TRBV11-2	few	TRBJ2-1	NA	TGTGCCAGCAGCTTGTTCGCACAGTACAATGAGCAGTTCTTC	CASSLFAQYNEQFF
TRBV24-1	NA	TRBJ2-7	NA	TGTGCCACCAGTCGGGAGCAGGGGTCTATCTACGAGCAGTACTTC	CATSREQGSIYEQYF
TRBV15	few	TRBJ2-3	TRBD2	TGTGCCACCAGCAGAGATCGTGGGGGACTAGTCCGGGGGGTTGGTACGCAGTATTTT	CATSRDRGGLVRGVGTQYF
TRBV7-2	many	TRBJ1-1	NA	TGTGCCAGCAGCTTAGGTAACAGGATGAAAGCTTTCTTT	CASSLGNRMKAFF
TRBV5-1	NA	TRBJ2-5	TRBD2	TGCGCCAGCAGCTCGCCGGGAGGGTCGGAGACCCAGTACTTC	CASSSPGGSETQYF
TRBV7-6	NA	TRBJ2-5	TRBD1	TGTGCCAGCAGCTTAACAGGGGCGATACAAGAGACCCAGTACTTC	CASSLTGAIQETQYF
TRBV7-2	many	TRBJ2-1	TRBD2	TGTGCCAGCAGCCGAGGACGGGGGGAAGGTGAGCAGTTCTTC	CASSRGRGEGEQFF
TRBV7-2	NA	TRBJ2-7	NA	TGTGCCAGCAGCTCCCTCTCCCGCTCGTTCGAGCAGTACTTC	CASSSLSRSFEQYF
TRBV7-2	NA	TRBJ1-3	TRBD1	TGTGCCAGCAGCTTAGCGGGGACAGCTACTGGAAACACCATATATTTT	CASSLAGTATGNTIYF